The clone carrying this T cell receptor beta chain was detected a few times. Its antigen remains unknown. The source of the sample is a study of CD8+CD57+ T cells in acquired aplastic anemia. Study overall: CD4+ and CD8+ cells, once sorted, gave DNA averaging approximately 3 ug. The study obtained 11 million or so reads on average for CD4+ cells from healthy donors. Findings and limits, study-wide: Researchers report that about 28 CD8+ CDR3 sequences appeared in both patients and controls.

The CDR3 runs to 14 residues. Losses at the gene ends were 6 bases for V and 16 bases for J; bases not matched to a gene: 13. According to the study, genomic DNA was the template for TCR beta VDJ and CDR3 profiling. Each CDR3 protein is one row after TCRdb ran MiXCR on the reads. The data show approximately 200,000 distinct CDR3 sequences, approximately 52% seen once. V is TRBV12-3 or TRBV12-4 and J is TRBJ1-6; 9 nucleotides line up with TRBD1. Sequencing used sorted CD4+, CD8+, or CD8+CD57+ T cells (not recorded which) from PBMCs. The TCR originated in a human donor in good health, serving as a control. The CDR3 spells CASRHGTGQSLLHF. The CDR3 DNA reads as TGTGCCAGCAGACACGGGACAGGGCAGTCCCTTCTCCACTTT.